A single sample gave rise to the 4 T cell receptor beta chains below, sequenced in a study of graft-versus-host responses after intestinal transplantation. Clones were read by immunoSEQ multiplex PCR, and TCRdb kept only the in-frame ones, dropping some. The sample contains over 35,000 clones, 75% to 95% of which appear only once. The specimen comprised PBMCs, sampled around 43 weeks after intestinal transplant. The receptor set was obtained from a human patient who received an intestinal transplant, so some T cells may come from the graft donor.

The J gene is TRBJ2-7, the V gene TRBV5-1; 7 nucleotides align to TRBD2. J lost 4 bases, V lost 0 bases, and 4 bases had no gene match. The CDR3 consists of 14 residues. Per germline, CDR1 SGHRS and CDR2 YFSETQ. The CDR3 DNA reads as TGCGCCAGCAGCTTGGGACTAGCTGATTACGAGCAGTACTTC. Translating gives CASSLGLADYEQYF.

The chain carries TRBV7-8 and TRBJ2-1; 16 nucleotides align to TRBD2. Germline CDR1 is SGHVS and CDR2 is FQNEAQ. V shed 3 bases, J shed 0 bases, and the junction held 2 bases outside the gene matches. The CDR3 is 18 amino acids. The CDR3: CASSLGLAGGGSYNEQFF. The CDR3 DNA sequence: TGTGCCAGCAGCTTGGGACTAGCGGGAGGGGGCTCCTACAATGAGCAGTTCTTC.

The chain couples TRBV7-2 to TRBJ2-1; 8 positions match TRBD1. This CDR3 has 16 residues. V lost 3 bases and J lost 5; bases outside the gene matches: 9. Germline-derived CDR1 and CDR2 are SGHTA and FQGNSA. CDR3 in DNA: TGTGCCAGCAGCTTTATACCCGGGACAGGAAACAATGAGCAGTTCTTC. It yields the protein CASSFIPGTGNNEQFF.

The gene calls are TRBV29-1 and TRBJ1-3, with unresolved D. V was pared by 6 bases and J by 3 bases, with 15 bases between. Germline V gene data show CDR1 as SQVTM and CDR2 as ANQGSEA. The CDR3 is 14 residues long. CDR3: CSVSGGIGGNTIYF. In nucleotides, the CDR3 is TGCAGCGTGTCGGGAGGGATTGGTGGAAACACCATATATTTT.